These 8 T cell receptor beta chains were sequenced from one sample in a study of OX40 agonist ivuxolimab in advanced cancers. The repertoire was sequenced with immunoSEQ multiplex PCR; TCRdb's copy has only in-frame clones and lacks some. The sample records 60,000 to 90,000 clones, 80% to 90% being singletons. The sequencing used CD4+ or CD8+ T cells sorted from blood, collected in a trial of the OX40 agonist ivuxolimab. All receptors come from an adult with an advanced solid tumor such as melanoma, head and neck, liver or kidney cancer.

The chain uses TRBV2 and TRBJ2-1, with 14 positions matching TRBD2. The V gene's germline CDR1 is SNHLY and CDR2 FYNNEI. The CDR3 totals 15 residues. Losses at the gene ends were 4 bases for V and 6 bases for J; bases not matched to a gene: 2. CDR3 DNA sequence: TGTGCCAGCAGTGGGACTAGCGGGGGGCTCAATGAGCAGTTCTTC. It codes for CASSGTSGGLNEQFF.

The chain combines TRBV6-1 with TRBJ2-1, with 8 bases identical to TRBD2. V was clipped by 7 bases and J by 9 bases; unmatched bases: 2. The CDR3 has 11 residues. In germline, CDR1 is MNHNS, CDR2 SASEGT. The CDR3 DNA follows: TGTGCCAGCAACCGGGGGGGTGAGCAGTTCTTC. Its translation: CASNRGGEQFF.

The genes are TRBV11-2 and TRBJ2-3; tentative D call: TRBD1 (5 bases). CDR3 length equals 16 residues. V was shortened by 1 base and J by 4 bases, with 15 bases between the two germline ends. Germline-derived CDR1 and CDR2 are SGHAT and FQNNGV. The chain's CDR3 is CASSLGVLGAADTQYF. The CDR3 region has the DNA TGTGCCAGCAGCTTAGGTGTTCTAGGGGCGGCAGATACGCAGTATTTT.

CDR3 residues: CASSLISPGQGTPLHF. CDR3 sequence (DNA): TGTGCCAGCAGCCTCATATCTCCGGGACAGGGCACACCCCTCCACTTT. The chain links TRBV9 to TRBJ1-6; 9 bases are shared with TRBD1. CDR1 and CDR2 from the germline V gene are SGDLS and YYNGEE. The CDR3 sequence is 16 residues long. Unmatched junction bases numbered 13, after V lost 4 bases and J lost 11 bases.

This clone occurred once. This rearrangement joins TRBV5-1 to TRBJ1-5; the D is unclear. The CDR3 sequence is 13 residues long. Germline lookup yields CDR1 SGHRS and CDR2 YFSETQ. V lost 0 bases to trimming and J lost 2 bases, with 3 bases between them. CDR3 sequence: CASSLDGNQPQHF. The CDR3, as DNA: TGCGCCAGCAGCTTGGACGGCAATCAGCCCCAGCATTTT.

V usage is TRBV4-1 and J usage is TRBJ1-5; weak D call: TRBD1 (5 bases). The length of the CDR3 is 16 residues. Trimming shortened V by 0 bases and J by 3 bases, and 12 bases separated the two germline ends. Germline CDR1 and CDR2: MGHRA and YSYEKL. The CDR3 DNA reads TGCGCCAGCAGCCAAGATAAATCGGGGCCCAATCAGCCCCAGCATTTT. Translating gives CASSQDKSGPNQPQHF.

This sequence joins TRBV19 and TRBJ2-2; D remains unclear. The CDR3 consists of 14 residues. Germline CDR1 is LNHDA and CDR2 is SQIVND (reference sequence). V lost 9 bases, J lost 0 bases, and 11 bases lay in between. The CDR3 DNA reads as TGTGCCAGCACCGGGCCTACGAACACCGGGGAGCTGTTTTTT. It specifies CASTGPTNTGELFF.

This chain connects TRBV4-2 to TRBJ2-5; no firm D call. The CDR3 is 17 amino acids. Trimming removed 1 base from V and 0 bases from J, with 15 bases in between. Germline values: CDR1 LGHNA, CDR2 YNFKEQ. CDR3 amino acids: CASSQGHGFSHQETQYF. DNA for the CDR3: TGTGCCAGCAGCCAAGGCCACGGGTTTAGCCACCAAGAGACCCAGTACTTC.